The 17 T cell receptor beta chains below all came from one sample that was sequenced in a study of patients and donors after allogeneic stem cell transplantation. MiXCR was run by TCRdb on the RT-PCR reads, yielding one entry per CDR3 protein. This sample has about 87,000 distinct CDR3 sequences, with just under 5% found just once. The sequenced sample consisted of blood, either unsorted or a sorted T cell fraction (not recorded which). These TCRs come from a human donor who was either an allogeneic HSCT recipient or a stem cell or donor lymphocyte infusion donor (not recorded which). It is not recorded whose cells these are; they may come from a transplant donor.

This clonotype was found many times. The junction differs from germline at one of its ends, possibly a read error. The chain uses TRBV28 and TRBJ2-2; 16 positions agree with TRBD2. This CDR3 contains 18 residues. Germline V gene sequence: CDR1 MDHEN, CDR2 SYDVKM. CDR3 loop: CASSFGTSGRGNAGELFF. CDR3 sequence (DNA): TGTGCCAGCAGTTTCGGGACTAGCGGGAGGGGGAACGCCGGGGAGCTGTTTTTT.

This rearrangement joins TRBV7-3 to TRBJ2-1, with 9 bases matching TRBD1. From germline, CDR1 is SGHTA and CDR2 FQGTGA. V shed 5 bases and J 10 bases; nucleotides not matched to a gene: 9. This CDR3 is built from 14 residues. CDR3 sequence reads: CASSAPGTGIEQFF. As DNA, the CDR3 is TGTGCCAGCAGCGCTCCCGGGACAGGGATCGAGCAGTTCTTC.

The chain carries TRBV6-5 and TRBJ1-2; D is undetermined. Trimming took 2 bases from V and 7 from J, leaving 14 bases between them. CDR1 and CDR2 (germline): MNHEY, SVGAGI. The CDR3 has 14 residues. DNA of the CDR3: TGTGCCAGCAGTTACGACGGGAACCACCTTGGCTACACCTTC. This gives the protein CASSYDGNHLGYTF.

This clonotype was counted many times. CDR3 sequence (DNA): TGTGCCAGCAGTCCCGACACAGGGGGGGGAGAGACCCAGTACTTC. It translates to CASSPDTGGGETQYF. The J gene is TRBJ2-5, the V gene TRBV12-3 or TRBV12-4; tentative D call: TRBD1 (8 bases). The CDR3 is 15 amino acids. V was shortened by 5 bases and J by 4 bases, with 17 bases between the two germline ends.

In this sample, this clonotype turned up many times. V is TRBV20-1 and J is TRBJ1-4; 9 bases fit TRBD1. Germline values: CDR1 DFQATT, CDR2 SNEGSKA (reference sequence). The CDR3 has 13 amino acids. V dropped 5 bases and J dropped 8; count of bases not matched to a gene: 6. For the CDR3, the DNA is TGCAGTGCTGGGGACAGGGCGAGAGAAAAACTGTTTTTT. It specifies CSAGDRAREKLFF.

The chain couples TRBV20-1 to TRBJ2-3, with 7 nucleotides matching TRBD2. The CDR3 consists of 15 residues. Germline CDR1 and CDR2: DFQATT and SNEGSKA (reference sequence). V shed 1 base, J shed 4 bases, and the junction held 8 bases outside the gene matches. For the CDR3, the DNA is TGCAGTGCTAGAGCCGCCAGCGGGGTGGCAGATACGCAGTATTTT. It codes for CSARAASGVADTQYF.

This clonotype was seen a handful of times. The chain combines TRBV9 with TRBJ2-5; D might be TRBD1 (6 bases). V lost 0 bases to trimming and J lost 5 bases, with 11 bases between them. CDR3 size: 14 residues. Germline CDR1 is SGDLS and CDR2 is YYNGEE. The chain's CDR3 is CASSVGTVGETQYF. CDR3 bases: TGTGCCAGCAGCGTAGGGACAGTGGGGGAGACCCAGTACTTC.

This clonotype was detected only a few times. CDR3 amino acids: CASSSRRSGGLQDTQYF. CDR3 bases: TGTGCCAGCAGTTCCCGTCGGTCGGGAGGTTTGCAAGATACGCAGTATTTT. The chain recombines TRBV27 with TRBJ2-3, with TRBD2 matching over 7 bases. CDR3 length: 17 residues. V dropped 4 bases and J dropped 5; count of bases not matched to a gene: 15. Germline CDR1 is MNHEY and CDR2 is SMNVEV (reference sequence).

This clonotype was seen at least ten times. This sequence joins TRBV7-2 and TRBJ1-1; D gene unclear. In germline, CDR1 is SGHTA, CDR2 FQGNSA. Trimming stripped 2 bases from V and 1 base from J, with 14 bases between. The CDR3 loop spans 16 amino acids. Written as DNA, the CDR3 is TGTGCCAGCAGCTTAATGGGTGGCAGGTCGAACACTGAAGCTTTCTTT. Translated: CASSLMGGRSNTEAFF.

This clonotype was detected ten times or more. CDR3 nucleotide sequence: TGCAGTGCTAGGGACCCGCTAGCCGGGGGGCAAGAGACCCAGTACTTC. It codes for CSARDPLAGGQETQYF. The chain recombines TRBV20-1 with TRBJ2-5, with 7 bases identical to TRBD2. Germline CDR1 is DFQATT and CDR2 is SNEGSKA (reference sequence). V lost 3 bases to trimming and J lost 2 bases; unmatched junction nucleotides: 12. This CDR3 region has 16 residues.

The table lists this clonotype with many counts. The chain joins TRBV29-1 to TRBJ2-7; D perhaps matches TRBD1 (5 bases). CDR3 length: 11 residues. Trimming took off 4 bases at V and 5 bases at J, with 9 bases between the two ends. Germline V gene lookup returns CDR1 SQVTM and CDR2 ANQGSEA. CDR3 sequence: CSVGWGHEQYF. CDR3 DNA: TGCAGCGTTGGGTGGGGCCACGAGCAGTACTTC.

In the case of this clonotype: The CDR3 carries no conserved terminal phenylalanine or tryptophan, so it likely arises from a read error. The genes are TRBV6-5 and TRBJ2-5; D may be TRBD2 (6 bases). The CDR3 contains 14 residues. Trimming took off 4 bases at V and 2 bases at J, with 11 bases between the two ends. CDR1 and CDR2 from the germline V gene are MNHEY and SVGAGI. As DNA, the CDR3 is TGTGCCAGCAGTTCGCGGGGCGCTCAAGAGACCCAGTACTAC. Translation: CASSSRGAQETQYY.

In this sample, this clonotype turned up many times. The chain combines TRBV6-2 or TRBV6-3 with TRBJ1-1; maybe TRBD1 (6 bases). Germline assignment: CDR1 MNHEY and CDR2 SVGEGT. The CDR3 covers 14 residues. V lost 2 bases and J lost 4, with 11 bases in between. This chain's CDR3 is CASSYQGFSTEAFF. In DNA form, the CDR3 reads TGTGCCAGCAGTTACCAGGGGTTTAGCACTGAAGCTTTCTTT.

This clonotype was picked up many times. J is TRBJ2-3 and V is TRBV5-6; D unclear. CDR1 and CDR2 (germline): SGHDT, YYEEEE. V lost 4 bases and J lost 1, with 13 bases in between. The CDR3 spans 15 residues. Written as DNA, the CDR3 is TGTGCCAGCAGCCGAGATATCGCGGGCACAGATACGCAGTATTTT. Protein sequence: CASSRDIAGTDTQYF.

In DNA form, the CDR3 reads TGTGCCAGCATCCCAACCGGGACAGGGACTCCTTTGAACACCGGGGAGCTGTTTTTT. This encodes CASIPTGTGTPLNTGELFF. V usage is TRBV7-3 and J usage is TRBJ2-2, with 9 bases fitting TRBD1. The CDR3 consists of 19 residues. V dropped 7 bases and J dropped 1; count of bases not matched to a gene: 16. The germline V gene encodes CDR1 SGHTA and CDR2 FQGTGA.

Ten or more counts support this clonotype. The V gene is TRBV14, the J gene TRBJ1-6, with 9 positions matching TRBD1. V trimming: 3 bases; J trimming: 10 bases; junction bases outside the gene matches: 4. Germline CDR1 reads SGHDN; CDR2 reads FVKESK. The CDR3 is made up of 14 amino acids. The CDR3, as DNA: TGTGCCAGCAGCCAGGACAGGGGACGATCACCCCTCCACTTT. Residues: CASSQDRGRSPLHF.

The J gene is TRBJ1-1, the V gene TRBV5-4; D might be TRBD1 (5 bases). Germline CDR1 and CDR2: SGHNT and YYREEE (reference sequence). The V gene lost 5 bases and the J gene lost 1 base, with 9 bases spanning the gap. The CDR3 loop spans 13 amino acids. CDR3 sequence reads: CASRSGQNTEAFF. In nucleotides, the CDR3 is TGTGCCAGCAGATCCGGACAGAACACTGAAGCTTTCTTT. Looking up the rest from reference TRBV5-4 and TRBJ1-1 gives the full variable domain: ETGVTQSPTHLIKTRGQQVTLRCSSQSGHNTVSWYQQALGQGPQFIFQYYREEENGRGNFPPRFSGLQFPNYSSELNVNALELDDSALYLCASRSGQNTEAFFGQGTRLTVV.